The 21 T cell receptor beta chains listed next were all sequenced from one sample in a study of beta chain features in type 1 diabetes. Whole-study findings and limits: Moderate but significant shortening of TCRB CDR3s was recorded in all four CD4+ subsets from Type 1 diabetes patients.

Their target antigens are unknown. Expressed TCRB transcripts got sequenced, as all isolated RNA was reverse transcribed. Profiling relied on immunoSEQ multiplex PCR, and the TCRdb table lists in-frame clones only, not all of them. The sample records 550,000 to 850,000 clones, roughly 12% being singletons. Sequencing used naive CD4+ T cells from blood. The receptors come from a man aged 18 to 29 with type 1 diabetes.

This rearrangement joins TRBV2 to TRBJ2-1; D is uncertain. Germline values: CDR1 SNHLY, CDR2 FYNNEI. The CDR3 contains 14 residues. With 3 bases removed from V and 0 bases from J, the gap between germline ends came to 6 bases. For the CDR3, the DNA is TGTGCCAGCAGTGAGAGTACCTCCTACAATGAGCAGTTCTTC. As protein: CASSESTSYNEQFF.

In this sample, this clone turned up a few times. V gene TRBV6-5 combines with J gene TRBJ2-5, with a tentative D call TRBD1 (6 bases). CDR3 length: 14 residues. The germline CDR1 and CDR2 sequences are MNHEY and SVGAGI. Trimming removed 0 bases at V and 6 bases at J, with 11 bases between. The CDR3 bases are TGTGCCAGCAGTTACTCGTACAGGGAAAAGACCCAGTACTTC. It encodes CASSYSYREKTQYF.

This clone was observed a few times. The V call is TRBV2, the J call TRBJ2-1; 9 nucleotides line up with TRBD2. This CDR3 spans 14 amino acids. Germline CDR1 SNHLY, CDR2 FYNNEI. Trimming took 8 bases from V and 1 from J; bases not matched to a gene: 3. As DNA, the CDR3 is TGTGCCAGCCGTACTAGCGGGTCCTACAATGAGCAGTTCTTC. It codes for CASRTSGSYNEQFF.

V gene TRBV7-6 combines with J gene TRBJ1-3; possible D gene TRBD1, 5 bases. This CDR3 has 15 amino acids. Germline assignment: CDR1 SGHVS and CDR2 FNYEAQ. V lost 5 bases and J lost 1, with 12 bases in between. The CDR3: CASSRTAGSGNTIYF. The CDR3 nucleotides read TGTGCCAGCAGCCGTACTGCAGGGTCTGGAAACACCATATATTTT.

This clone has a handful of counts. The CDR3 loop is CSVDGSVNTEAFF. CDR3 DNA sequence: TGCAGCGTTGACGGATCCGTGAACACTGAAGCTTTCTTT. The chain joins TRBV29-1 to TRBJ1-1; D uncertain. The CDR3 length is 13 residues. The V gene lost 3 bases and the J gene lost 0 bases, with 8 bases spanning the gap. The germline V gene has CDR1 SQVTM and CDR2 ANQGSEA. The entire variable domain, with the rest obtained from reference TRBV29-1 and TRBJ1-1, is as follows: SAVISQKPSRDICQRGTSLTIQCQVDSQVTMMFWYRQQPGQSLTLIATANQGSEATYESGFVIDKFPISRPNLTFSTLTVSNMSPEDSSIYLCSVDGSVNTEAFFGQGTRLTVV.

Turning to this clone: One junction end disagrees with the germline gene, perhaps due to a read error. The gene calls are TRBV7-7 and TRBJ2-5; weak D call: TRBD2 (6 bases). From germline, CDR1 is SSHAT and CDR2 FNYEAQ (reference sequence). This CDR3 contains 14 residues. CDR3 DNA: TGTGCTAGCAGCTTAGGGGACTCTTGGGAGACCCAGTACTTC. It codes for CASSLGDSWETQYF. The variable domain in full, with the rest retrieved from reference TRBV7-7 and TRBJ2-5, is GAGVSQSPRYKVTKRGQDVTLRCDPISSHATLYWYQQALGQGPEFLTYFNYEAQPDKSGLPSDRFSAERPEGSISTLTIQRTEQRDSAMYRCASSLGDSWETQYFGPGTRLLVL.

The chain has TRBV10-3 and TRBJ1-2, with 11 bases matching TRBD1. The CDR3 length is 14 residues. Germline values: CDR1 ENHRY, CDR2 SYGVKD. V dropped 8 bases and J dropped 3; count of bases not matched to a gene: 5. The CDR3, as DNA: TGTGCCATCTCTGGACAGGGGGCTGACTATGGCTACACCTTC. It specifies CAISGQGADYGYTF.

The chain carries TRBV7-2 and TRBJ2-7, with TRBD2 matching over 7 bases. Germline V gene sequence: CDR1 SGHTA, CDR2 FQGNSA. The junction had 10 bases not matched to a gene; V was cut back by 5 bases and J by 3 bases. CDR3 size: 15 residues. This chain's CDR3 is CASSPSAGGGYEQYF. CDR3 coding DNA: TGTGCCAGCAGCCCCAGTGCAGGCGGGGGCTACGAGCAGTACTTC. The full variable domain, with the rest looked up from reference TRBV7-2 and TRBJ2-7, is GAGVSQSPSNKVTEKGKDVELRCDPISGHTALYWYRQSLGQGLEFLIYFQGNSAPDKSGLPSDRFSAERTGGSVSTLTIQRTQQEDSAVYLCASSPSAGGGYEQYFGPGTRLTVT.

In regard to this clone: The sample carries other DNA sequences with the same CDR3. This chain uses TRBV7-2 with TRBJ1-2; a weak D match, TRBD1 (6 bases). V was trimmed by 4 bases and J by 2 bases, leaving 11 bases between them. Per germline, CDR1 SGHTA and CDR2 FQGNSA. This CDR3 contains 14 residues. This CDR3 is CASSSAGGNYGYTF. The CDR3 region has the DNA TGTGCCAGCAGCTCTGCGGGGGGCAACTATGGCTACACCTTC.

This clone was detected only a few times. The chain has TRBV2 and TRBJ2-5; 7 bases fit TRBD1. The germline V gene encodes CDR1 SNHLY and CDR2 FYNNEI. Trimming took 7 bases from V and 2 from J; bases not matched to a gene: 4. CDR3 length equals 13 residues. The CDR3 region is CASKGQIQETQYF. CDR3 DNA: TGTGCCAGCAAGGGACAGATACAAGAGACCCAGTACTTC. The variable domain in full, with the rest retrieved from reference TRBV2 and TRBJ2-5, is EPEVTQTPSHQVTQMGQEVILRCVPISNHLYFYWYRQILGQKVEFLVSFYNNEISEKSEIFDDQFSVERPDGSNFTLKIRSTKLEDSAMYFCASKGQIQETQYFGPGTRLLVL.

This chain joins TRBV6-1 and TRBJ2-7; D unresolved. Per germline, CDR1 MNHNS and CDR2 SASEGT. CDR3 length equals 13 residues. Trimming removed 7 bases at V and 4 bases at J, with 14 bases between. DNA of the CDR3: TGTGCCAGCACGCCTGGCCTCCGGTACGAGCAGTACTTC. Encoded protein: CASTPGLRYEQYF.

This chain joins TRBV7-2 and TRBJ1-2; no clear D. The CDR3 is 13 amino acids. Per the germline V gene, CDR1 is SGHTA and CDR2 is FQGNSA. V was trimmed by 1 base and J by 7 bases, leaving 10 bases between them. For the CDR3, the DNA is TGTGCCAGCAGCTTAGGGCAGGTGGCTGGCTACACCTTC. The encoded protein is CASSLGQVAGYTF.

The V call is TRBV7-9, the J call TRBJ1-6; the D is unclear. V shed 1 base and J shed 9 bases, with 10 bases lying between them. The CDR3 covers 14 residues. Germline values: CDR1 SEHNR, CDR2 FQNEAQ (reference sequence). The CDR3 DNA is TGTGCCAGCAGCTTAGACGCCGGTCCTTCACCCCTCCACTTT. Encoded protein: CASSLDAGPSPLHF.

The rearrangement uses TRBV4-1 and TRBJ2-5; 12 positions agree with TRBD2. The CDR3 covers 18 residues. Germline CDR1 reads MGHRA; CDR2 reads YSYEKL. J lost 5 bases, V lost 0 bases, and 10 bases had no gene match. CDR3 region: CASSQDTGLAGLGETQYF. DNA for the CDR3: TGCGCCAGCAGCCAAGATACAGGACTAGCGGGACTCGGGGAGACCCAGTACTTC.

J is TRBJ2-7 and V is TRBV18; TRBD1 might be the D (6 bases). There are 14 residues in the CDR3. V shed 5 bases and J shed 2 bases, with 13 bases lying between them. In germline, CDR1 is KGHSH, CDR2 LQKENI. CDR3 nucleotides: TGTGCCAGCTCAGCACAGGGAAAGGCCTACGAGCAGTACTTC. Translation gives CASSAQGKAYEQYF.

This sequence joins TRBV30 and TRBJ2-3, with D unresolved. The CDR3 has 14 residues. V was pared by 3 bases and J by 2 bases, with 12 bases between. The germline V gene has CDR1 GTSNPN and CDR2 SVGIG (reference sequence). This chain's CDR3 is CAWRTPGSTDTQYF. The CDR3 region has the DNA TGTGCCTGGAGGACACCCGGATCCACAGATACGCAGTATTTT.

This clone was seen more than once but under ten times. The chain couples TRBV19 to TRBJ1-2, with unresolved D. Trimming pared 6 bases from V and 5 bases from J, leaving 10 bases between. The CDR3 totals 12 residues. The V gene's germline CDR1 is LNHDA and CDR2 SQIVND (reference sequence). CDR3 loop: CASSPPGYGYTF. CDR3 DNA: TGTGCCAGTAGCCCACCGGGGTATGGCTACACCTTC.

The gene calls are TRBV10-3 and TRBJ1-2, with 11 bases that match TRBD1. The CDR3 has 17 residues. The V gene's germline CDR1 is ENHRY and CDR2 SYGVKD. The V segment lost 5 bases and the J segment 0 bases; nucleotides outside the gene matches: 8. CDR3 residues: CAISPGTGGSPNYGYTF. CDR3 nucleotide sequence: TGTGCCATCAGTCCCGGGACAGGGGGGTCCCCTAACTATGGCTACACCTTC.

A note on this clone: The same CDR3 is also encoded by other DNA sequences in this sample. This chain links TRBV2 with TRBJ1-6; D remains ambiguous. Trimming shortened V by 6 bases and J by 7 bases, and 4 bases separated the two germline ends. Germline V gives CDR1 SNHLY, CDR2 FYNNEI. The CDR3 consists of 11 residues. CDR3 sequence (DNA): TGTGCCAGCAGGGAAAATTCACCCCTCCACTTT. This translates into CASRENSPLHF.

This clone occurred a few times. The V gene is TRBV30, the J gene TRBJ1-1; maybe TRBD1 (5 bases). This CDR3 has 11 amino acids. Germline V gene data show CDR1 as GTSNPN and CDR2 as SVGIG (reference sequence). V lost 0 bases to trimming and J lost 9 bases, with 8 bases between them. The CDR3 region is CAWSVEGKAFF. The CDR3 nucleotides read TGTGCCTGGAGTGTTGAGGGGAAAGCTTTCTTT.

The chain links TRBV5-1 to TRBJ1-1, with 8 positions matching TRBD1. CDR3 length equals 14 residues. Germline V gives CDR1 SGHRS, CDR2 YFSETQ. With 4 bases clipped from V and 0 bases from J, the junction kept 2 bases outside the gene matches. The CDR3 is CASSMTGVNTEAFF. Written as DNA, the CDR3 is TGCGCCAGCAGCATGACAGGGGTGAACACTGAAGCTTTCTTT.